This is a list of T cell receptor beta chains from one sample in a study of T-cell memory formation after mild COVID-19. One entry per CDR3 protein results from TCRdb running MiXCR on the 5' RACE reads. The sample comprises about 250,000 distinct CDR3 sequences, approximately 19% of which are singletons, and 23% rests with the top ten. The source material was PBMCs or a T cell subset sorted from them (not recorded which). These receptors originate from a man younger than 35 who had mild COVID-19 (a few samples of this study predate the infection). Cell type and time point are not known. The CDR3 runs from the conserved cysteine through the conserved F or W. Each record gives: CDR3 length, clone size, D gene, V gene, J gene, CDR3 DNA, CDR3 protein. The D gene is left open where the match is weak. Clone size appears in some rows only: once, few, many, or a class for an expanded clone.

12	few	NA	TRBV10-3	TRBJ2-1	TGTGCCATCAGTATCAGGGGGGATGAGCAGTTCTTC	CAISIRGDEQFF
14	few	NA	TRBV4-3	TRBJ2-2	TGCGCCAGCAGCCCGGCTCCATGGACCGGGGAGCTGTTTTTT	CASSPAPWTGELFF
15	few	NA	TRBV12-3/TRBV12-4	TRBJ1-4	TGTGCCAGCAGTTTCGGAGCAGGGGCAGATGAAAAACTGTTTTTT	CASSFGAGADEKLFF
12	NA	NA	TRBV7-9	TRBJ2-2	TGTGCCAGCTTGGCCAACACCGGGGAGCTGTTTTTT	CASLANTGELFF
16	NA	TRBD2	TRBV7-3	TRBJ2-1	TGTGCCAGCAGCCCTGTAGCTAGCGGGGGGTACAATGAGCAGTTCTTC	CASSPVASGGYNEQFF
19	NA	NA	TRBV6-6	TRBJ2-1	TGTGCCAGCAGTCAAGCGACCGCTGGGACCGGGACCCTCTTTAATGAGCAGTTCTTC	CASSQATAGTGTLFNEQFF
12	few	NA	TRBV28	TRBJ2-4	TGTGCCAGCAGCCTACGACCGGCAAAGCAGTACTTC	CASSLRPAKQYF
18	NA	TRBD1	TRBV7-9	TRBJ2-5	TGTGCCAGCCCTGGGGGGACAGGGGCCGCTGACACGCAAGAGACCCAGTACTTC	CASPGGTGAADTQETQYF
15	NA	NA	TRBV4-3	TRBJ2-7	TGCGCCAGCAGCCATTACGGGAATCCAGGAGACGAGCAGTACTTC	CASSHYGNPGDEQYF
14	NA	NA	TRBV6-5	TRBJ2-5	TGTGCCAGCACCTCCCAGAGGGCCCAAGAGACCCAGTACTTC	CASTSQRAQETQYF
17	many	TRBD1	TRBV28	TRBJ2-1	TGTGCCAGCAGGACGAAGGCGGGACAGGGGGCCTACAATGAGCAGTTCTTC	CASRTKAGQGAYNEQFF
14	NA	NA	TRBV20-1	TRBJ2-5	TGCAGTGCTAGAGGATTACGGGTACGGGAGACCCAGTACTTC	CSARGLRVRETQYF
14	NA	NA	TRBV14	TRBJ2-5	TGTGCCAGCAGCCAAGGGGGAGCCCCAGAGACCCAGTACTTC	CASSQGGAPETQYF
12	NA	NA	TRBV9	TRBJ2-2	TGTGCCAGCAGCTTCCTTACCGGGGAGCTGTTTTTT	CASSFLTGELFF
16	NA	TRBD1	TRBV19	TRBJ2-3	TGTGCCAGTAGTGGCCCCAGACAGGGGGGCACAGATACGCAGTATTTT	CASSGPRQGGTDTQYF
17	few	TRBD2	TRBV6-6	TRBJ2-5	TGTGCCAGCAGTTACTCGAGCGCACTAGCGGGGCAAGAGACCCAGTACTTC	CASSYSSALAGQETQYF
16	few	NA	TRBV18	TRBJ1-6	TGTGCCAGCTCACCGGGTGTGGGGGCGCAGGATTCACCCCTCCACTTT	CASSPGVGAQDSPLHF
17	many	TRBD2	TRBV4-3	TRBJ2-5	TGCGCCAGCAGCCAAGATTGGAGCGGGGGGGCCACAGAGACCCAGTACTTC	CASSQDWSGGATETQYF
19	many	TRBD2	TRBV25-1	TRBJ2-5	TGTGCCAGCAGTCACCCTGGGGGACTAGGCACCGTCCTCAAAGAGACCCAGTACTTC	CASSHPGGLGTVLKETQYF
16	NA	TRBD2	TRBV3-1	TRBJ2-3	TGTGCCAGCAGCCAAAGACTAGCGGGGTTCACAGATACGCAGTATTTT	CASSQRLAGFTDTQYF
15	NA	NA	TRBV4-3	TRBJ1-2	TGCGCCAGCAGCCAAGATCGTCCCGACAGCTATGGCTACACCTTC	CASSQDRPDSYGYTF
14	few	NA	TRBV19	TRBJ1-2	TGTGCCAGTAGTTCCGTCACCGGAACCAATGGCTACACCTTC	CASSSVTGTNGYTF
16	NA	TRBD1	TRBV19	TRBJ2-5	TGTGCCAGTCGTCCCCGGACAGGGCCCCAGAAAGAGACCCAGTACTTC	CASRPRTGPQKETQYF
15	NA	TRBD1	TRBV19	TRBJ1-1	TGTGCCAGTAGTACCCTGGGACAGCTAGACACTGAAGCTTTCTTT	CASSTLGQLDTEAFF
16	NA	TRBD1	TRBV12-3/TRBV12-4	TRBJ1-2	TGTGCAAGCAGTTTCCCACAGGGGACCCACGGGAGTGGCTACACCTTC	CASSFPQGTHGSGYTF
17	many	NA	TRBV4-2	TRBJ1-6	TGTGCCAGCAGCCAAGGACAGTCGAGCTCCTATAATTCACCCCTCCACTTT	CASSQGQSSSYNSPLHF
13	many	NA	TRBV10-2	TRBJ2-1	TGCGCCAGCAGTGAGCAGGAGCGCCGCGTGCGGTTCTTC	CASSEQERRVRFF
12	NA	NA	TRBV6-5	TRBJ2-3	TGTGCCAGTAAGATTGGAGAGGATACGCAGTATTTT	CASKIGEDTQYF
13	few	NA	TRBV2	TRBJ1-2	TGTGCCAGCTGCTGGACAGACTACTATGGCTACACCTTC	CASCWTDYYGYTF
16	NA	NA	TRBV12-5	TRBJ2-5	TGTGCTAGTGGTTTGGTTCCTAAGCGCAGCCAAGAGACCCAGTACTTC	CASGLVPKRSQETQYF
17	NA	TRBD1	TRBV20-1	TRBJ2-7	TGCAGTGCCATCGGGACAGGGGGCTACGCAGGGACCTACGAGCAGTACTTC	CSAIGTGGYAGTYEQYF
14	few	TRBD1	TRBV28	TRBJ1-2	TGTGCCAGCAGTTCGACAGGGTGGAACTATGGCTACACCTTC	CASSSTGWNYGYTF
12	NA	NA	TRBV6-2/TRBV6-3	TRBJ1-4	TGTGCCAGCAGCAACACTCGTGTAAAACTGTTTTTT	CASSNTRVKLFF
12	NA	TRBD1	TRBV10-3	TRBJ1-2	TGTGCCTCAGAGACAGGGGACTATGGCTACACCTTC	CASETGDYGYTF
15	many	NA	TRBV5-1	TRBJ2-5	TGCGCCAGCAGCCCGGGGGCGGGGGACTGGGAGACCCAGTACTTC	CASSPGAGDWETQYF
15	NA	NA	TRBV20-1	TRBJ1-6	TGCAGTGCCAATCCGCTAGGGGGGGAAGGTTCACCCCTCCACTTT	CSANPLGGEGSPLHF
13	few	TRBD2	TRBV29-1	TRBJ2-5	TGCAGCGTCGGGGGGGCTTACCAAGAGACCCAGTACTTC	CSVGGAYQETQYF
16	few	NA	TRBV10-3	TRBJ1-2	TGTGCCATCAGTGAGTCGACAGGCTTCTCTAACTATGGCTACACCTTC	CAISESTGFSNYGYTF
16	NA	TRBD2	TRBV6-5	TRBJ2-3	TGTGCCAGCAGTTACGGTCTAGCGGGGGGGATAGATACGCAGTATTTT	CASSYGLAGGIDTQYF
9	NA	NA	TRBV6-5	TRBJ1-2	TGTGCCAGCGGAACTAACTACACCTTC	CASGTNYTF
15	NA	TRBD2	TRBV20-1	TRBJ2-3	TGCAGTGCTAGAGAACTAGCGGGGCGAACAGATACGCAGTATTTT	CSARELAGRTDTQYF
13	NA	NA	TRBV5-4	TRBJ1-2	TGTGCCAGCAGCTTGGCCCGGGGAGGTGGCTACACCTTC	CASSLARGGGYTF
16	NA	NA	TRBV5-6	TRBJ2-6	TGTGCCAGCAGCTTGGGTCCTCCCTCGGGGGCCAACGTCCTGACTTTC	CASSLGPPSGANVLTF
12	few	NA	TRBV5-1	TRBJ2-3	TGCGCCAGCAGCGTTGACACAGATACGCAGTATTTT	CASSVDTDTQYF
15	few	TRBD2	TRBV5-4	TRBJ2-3	TGTGCCAGCAGCGCGAGCGGGGTCAACACAGATACGCAGTATTTT	CASSASGVNTDTQYF
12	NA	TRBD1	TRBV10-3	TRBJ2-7	TGTGCCACCACAGGGGAGTCACACGAGCAGTACTTC	CATTGESHEQYF
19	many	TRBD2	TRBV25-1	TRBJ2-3	TGTGCCAGCAGTGAATGGCTCGGGACTAGCGGATTCGGCACAGATACGCAGTATTTT	CASSEWLGTSGFGTDTQYF
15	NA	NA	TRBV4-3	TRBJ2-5	TGCGCCAGCAGCCAAGGTTTGGGGTACCAAGAGACCCAGTACTTC	CASSQGLGYQETQYF
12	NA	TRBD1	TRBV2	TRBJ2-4	TGTGCCAGCAGGACAGGGGATGGCATTCAGTACTTC	CASRTGDGIQYF
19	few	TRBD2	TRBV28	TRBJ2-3	TGTGCCAGCCCGACGGGGGGGTCGCTGGGGGTCCCGTTCACAGATACGCAGTATTTT	CASPTGGSLGVPFTDTQYF
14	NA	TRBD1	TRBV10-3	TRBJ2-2	TGTGCCATCAGTGTACAGGGGGCAGGCGGGGAGCTGTTTTTT	CAISVQGAGGELFF
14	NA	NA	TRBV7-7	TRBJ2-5	TGTGCCAGCAGCTTTCTTGGGGTTATAGAGACCCAGTACTTC	CASSFLGVIETQYF
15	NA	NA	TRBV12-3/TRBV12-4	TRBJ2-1	TGTGCCAGCAGTTTGGTGGCGGGGCTATACAATGAGCAGTTCTTC	CASSLVAGLYNEQFF
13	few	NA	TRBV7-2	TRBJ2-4	TGTGCCAGCACCTTGCTGCAGGGGCACATTCAGTACTTC	CASTLLQGHIQYF